The 17 T cell receptor beta chains below were found in one sample sequenced in a study of blood T cell repertoires in COVID-19. This table comes from immunoSEQ multiplex PCR, and its TCRdb copy is limited to in-frame clones, with some not included. The sample has over 200,000 clones; 75% to 90% are singletons. The sample comprised peripheral blood. The receptors derive from a woman aged 70-85 years with active or convalescent COVID-19.

A remark on this clone: The same CDR3 is also encoded by other DNA sequences in this sample. This chain connects TRBV24-1 to TRBJ1-5; D remains ambiguous. Trimming pared 4 bases from V and 5 bases from J, leaving 5 bases between. This CDR3 contains 12 residues. The germline gives CDR1 KGHDR, CDR2 SFDVKD. The CDR3 reads CATSDPDQPQHF. CDR3 bases: TGTGCCACCAGTGACCCGGATCAGCCCCAGCATTTT.

The CDR3 bases are TGTGCCAGCAGCTCGCAAGCGGGAGGGTCGTACGAGCAGTACTTC. This codes for CASSSQAGGSYEQYF. V is TRBV7-9 and J is TRBJ2-7; 10 bases agree with TRBD2. The germline V gene encodes CDR1 SEHNR and CDR2 FQNEAQ (reference sequence). V was pared by 4 bases and J by 4 bases, with 7 bases of the junction left unmatched. The CDR3 covers 15 residues. Combining the CDR3 with reference TRBV7-9 and TRBJ2-7 gives the whole variable domain DTGVSQNPRHKITKRGQNVTFRCDPISEHNRLYWYRQTLGQGPEFLTYFQNEAQLEKSRLLSDRFSAERPKGSFSTLEIQRTEQGDSAMYLCASSSQAGGSYEQYFGPGTRLTVT.

V and J are TRBV6-4 and TRBJ1-1; the D is unclear. CDR3 length equals 13 residues. V lost 6 bases and J lost 4, with 12 bases in between. Germline assignment: CDR1 MRHNA and CDR2 SNTAGT. The CDR3 coding sequence is TGTGCCAGCAGCGCCCAAGAGGGCACTGAAGCTTTCTTT. Protein sequence: CASSAQEGTEAFF.

The sample holds a few counts of this clone. The chain uses TRBV19 and TRBJ2-3; 11 bases are a match to TRBD1. Germline CDR1 and CDR2: LNHDA and SQIVND (reference sequence). The CDR3 extends over 14 amino acids. Trimming at V came to 7 bases and at J to 4 bases, leaving 4 bases not matched to a gene. The CDR3 spells CASMDRGHSDTQYF. The CDR3, as DNA: TGTGCCAGTATGGACAGGGGGCACTCAGATACGCAGTATTTT. The variable domain in full, with the rest retrieved from reference TRBV19 and TRBJ2-3, is DGGITQSPKYLFRKEGQNVTLSCEQNLNHDAMYWYRQDPGQGLRLIYYSQIVNDFQKGDIAEGYSVSREKKESFPLTVTSAQKNPTAFYLCASMDRGHSDTQYFGPGTRLTVL.

The J gene is TRBJ2-1, the V gene TRBV30; 9 nucleotides agree with TRBD2. Germline values: CDR1 GTSNPN, CDR2 SVGIG (reference sequence). This CDR3 comprises 15 residues. Trimming at V came to 0 bases and at J to 4 bases, leaving 4 bases not matched to a gene. As DNA, the CDR3 is TGTGCCTGGAGTGTAGGGCTAGCGGGGTACAATGAGCAGTTCTTC. It is translated as CAWSVGLAGYNEQFF.

The rearrangement links TRBV6-6 to TRBJ2-3, with D maybe TRBD2 (6 bases). This CDR3 spans 12 amino acids. Germline values: CDR1 MNHNY, CDR2 SVGAGI (reference sequence). V lost 6 bases, J lost 14 bases, and 18 bases lay in between. DNA for the CDR3: TGTGCCAGCAGCCCTAACCGGGACTCTGGGTATTTT. As protein: CASSPNRDSGYF.

The chain recombines TRBV11-3 with TRBJ2-7, with D uncertain. The CDR3 loop spans 13 amino acids. V lost 5 bases to trimming and J lost 1 base, with 9 bases between them. Germline assignment: CDR1 SGHNT and CDR2 YENEEA. CDR3 sequence reads: CASSRVVSYEQYF. CDR3 bases: TGTGCCAGCAGCCGGGTGGTATCCTACGAGCAGTACTTC.

The gene calls are TRBV29-1 and TRBJ1-2, with D possibly TRBD1 on 5 matching bases. CDR3 length equals 12 residues. V was cut by 7 bases and J by 4 bases, with 13 bases left in between. Germline V CDR1 and CDR2: SQVTM, ANQGSEA. The CDR3 reads CSAGGEGYGYTF. DNA for the CDR3: TGCAGCGCCGGGGGGGAAGGCTATGGCTACACCTTC.

The chain has TRBV28 and TRBJ1-2; the D gene is possibly TRBD1 (6 bases). Trimming cost V 4 bases and J 5 bases, with 14 bases left between them. CDR3 length equals 14 residues. The germline CDR1 and CDR2 sequences are MDHEN and SYDVKM. DNA of the CDR3: TGTGCCAGCAGTTCGCCAGGGGCTCCGTATGGCTACACCTTC. Its translation is CASSSPGAPYGYTF.

The chain uses TRBV4-1 and TRBJ2-5, with D possibly being TRBD2 (6 bases). Germline lookup yields CDR1 MGHRA and CDR2 YSYEKL. There are 18 residues in the CDR3. V lost 1 base and J 6 bases, leaving 24 bases between the germline ends. CDR3 coding DNA: TGCGCCAGCAGCCAAGGAGGAGGAGCGGGTCCTGAGGGGAAGACCCAGTACTTC. It yields the protein CASSQGGGAGPEGKTQYF.

The chain couples TRBV20-1 to TRBJ1-1; weak D call: TRBD1 (6 bases). The germline gives CDR1 DFQATT, CDR2 SNEGSKA (reference sequence). The CDR3 totals 14 residues. Trimming removed 3 bases from V and 2 bases from J, with 13 bases in between. CDR3 sequence: CSASRQVTNTEAFF. The CDR3 nucleotides are TGCAGTGCTAGTAGACAGGTAACCAACACTGAAGCTTTCTTT.

The rearrangement links TRBV29-1 to TRBJ1-2; a weak D match, TRBD1 (6 bases). V lost 6 bases, J lost 2 bases, and 13 bases lay in between. Germline V gene lookup returns CDR1 SQVTM and CDR2 ANQGSEA. The CDR3 is 13 amino acids. The CDR3 spells CSVAFGQNYGYTF. In DNA form, the CDR3 reads TGCAGCGTCGCCTTTGGACAGAACTATGGCTACACCTTC.

The chain uses TRBV5-4 and TRBJ1-5; possible D gene TRBD1, 6 bases. This CDR3 region has 15 residues. Germline lookup yields CDR1 SGHNT and CDR2 YYREEE (reference sequence). V dropped 3 bases and J dropped 5 bases, with 15 bases sitting between them. The CDR3 DNA reads TGTGCCAGCAGCTCGTACGGGGGGCAGGATCAGCCCCAGCATTTT. This translates into CASSSYGGQDQPQHF.

The V call is TRBV5-1, the J call TRBJ1-1; 8 bases match TRBD1. This CDR3 comprises 13 residues. Germline V CDR1 and CDR2: SGHRS, YFSETQ. V lost 7 bases, J lost 3 bases, and 5 bases stayed unmatched. CDR3 protein: CASGEQGDTEAFF. For the CDR3, the DNA is TGCGCCAGCGGAGAACAGGGGGACACTGAAGCTTTCTTT.

V gene TRBV7-9 combines with J gene TRBJ2-3; 7 nucleotides match TRBD1. CDR1 is SEHNR and CDR2 is FQNEAQ in the germline V gene (reference sequence). This CDR3 has 15 residues. V lost 6 bases, J lost 6 bases, and 12 bases stayed unmatched. The CDR3 bases are TGTGCCAGCAGAACGGATTCCGGGACAGTTGATACGCAGTATTTT. Translating gives CASRTDSGTVDTQYF.

The chain has TRBV9 and TRBJ2-1; no clear D. V lost 0 bases, J lost 4 bases, and 11 bases lay in between. From germline, CDR1 is SGDLS and CDR2 YYNGEE. CDR3 size: 15 residues. The CDR3 DNA sequence: TGTGCCAGCAGCGTAGAGTTACTGTCTTACAATGAGCAGTTCTTC. The encoded protein is CASSVELLSYNEQFF.

The rearrangement uses TRBV6-1 and TRBJ1-1; TRBD1 aligns across 8 bases. Germline trimming cut 2 bases from V and 4 bases from J; bases unmatched to any gene: 6. The CDR3 is 15 residues long. The germline V gene has CDR1 MNHNS and CDR2 SASEGT. CDR3 residues: CASSEQGAISTEAFF. The DNA of the CDR3 is TGTGCCAGCAGTGAACAGGGGGCGATCTCCACTGAAGCTTTCTTT.